These T cell receptor beta chains were read from a single sample in a study of blood T cell repertoires in COVID-19. Clones were read by immunoSEQ multiplex PCR, and TCRdb kept only the in-frame ones, dropping some. The sample lists fewer than 350,000 clones, around 85% occurring once. Specimen: PBMCs or T cells enriched from blood (not recorded which). The receptor set was obtained from a woman in her forties or fifties who had recovered from COVID-19. Each CDR3 is given with its conserved first and last residue. The D gene is left open where the match is weak. The size field is filled for only some rows; it gives once, few, many or a size class.

abundance	d_gene	j_gene	v_gene	CDR3nt	CDR3aa
NA	TRBD2	TRBJ2-1	TRBV11-3	TGTGCCAGCAGCCCCAAGGGACTAGCTGCCTACAATGAGCAGTTCTTC	CASSPKGLAAYNEQFF
NA	NA	TRBJ1-1	TRBV5-4	TGTGCCAGCAGCCGGGACACCGTTTTAGTCACTGAAGCTTTCTTT	CASSRDTVLVTEAFF
NA	NA	TRBJ2-7	TRBV5-1	TGCGCCAGCAGCTTGGGTCTATTATCGGGGGTCTACGAGCAGTACTTC	CASSLGLLSGVYEQYF
NA	NA	TRBJ2-3	TRBV7-2	TGTGCCAGCAGCTTTAGATTGGGCGATACGCAGTATTTT	CASSFRLGDTQYF
NA	TRBD2	TRBJ2-1	TRBV3-1/TRBV3-2	TGTGCCAGCAGCCAAGGGGGTACTAGCGGGAGATTAACCTACAATGAGCAGTTCTTC	CASSQGGTSGRLTYNEQFF
NA	TRBD2	TRBJ2-2	TRBV5-1	TGCGCCAGCAGCCGGACTAGAGAGCACACCGGGGAGCTGTTTTTT	CASSRTREHTGELFF
NA	TRBD1	TRBJ1-5	TRBV4-1	TGCGCCAGCAGCCAAGCGGAGACAGGGGACAATCAGCCCCAGCATTTT	CASSQAETGDNQPQHF
NA	TRBD1	TRBJ2-3	TRBV2	TGTGCCAGCAGTGAAGCGCTCGGGACAGGGGGGAATACGCAGTATTTT	CASSEALGTGGNTQYF
NA	NA	TRBJ1-5	TRBV29-1	TGCAGCGTTGGGCGGGGGGCGGATCAGCCCCAGCATTTT	CSVGRGADQPQHF
NA	NA	TRBJ2-3	TRBV7-6	TGTGCCAGCAGCCTCGGGGAGGGCACAGATACGCAGTATTTT	CASSLGEGTDTQYF
NA	TRBD2	TRBJ2-1	TRBV2	TGTGCCAGCAGGGATACTAGCGGGATTTTAGATGAGCAGTTCTTC	CASRDTSGILDEQFF
NA	NA	TRBJ1-2	TRBV7-2	TGTGCCAGCAGCTTCACCCCGGGGGGTGGCTACACCTTC	CASSFTPGGGYTF
once	TRBD1	TRBJ1-2	TRBV29-1	TGCAGCGTTGAGGACAGGGATTCAAACTATGGCTACACCTTC	CSVEDRDSNYGYTF
NA	TRBD1	TRBJ1-6	TRBV7-3	TGTGCCAGCAGCCAGACCGGGACAGGGGGATATTCACCCCTCCACTTT	CASSQTGTGGYSPLHF
NA	TRBD2	TRBJ2-1	TRBV5-8	TGTGCCAGCAGCTTGGTGCGACTAGCGGACAATGAGCAGTTCTTC	CASSLVRLADNEQFF
NA	NA	TRBJ2-7	TRBV4-1	TGCGCCAGCAGCCAAGATATGTCGGGCACTAGAGGAGAGCAGTACTTC	CASSQDMSGTRGEQYF
NA	TRBD2	TRBJ2-1	TRBV15	TGTGCCACCAGCAGAGGGATGGCTAGCGGGGCCGTTGAGCAGTTCTTC	CATSRGMASGAVEQFF
NA	TRBD1	TRBJ2-7	TRBV6-5	TGTGCCAGCAGAGTACAGGGGAATCAGGCCTACGAGCAGTACTTC	CASRVQGNQAYEQYF
NA	NA	TRBJ2-3	TRBV7-9	TGTGCCAGCAGCAAGCAGGAGGGTACAGATACGCAGTATTTT	CASSKQEGTDTQYF
NA	NA	TRBJ1-2	TRBV29-1	TGCAGCGTTGTTCAGGGAACGTATGGCTACACCTTC	CSVVQGTYGYTF
NA	TRBD1	TRBJ1-2	TRBV25-1	TGTGCCAGCAGTCCCCGGGACAGGGAATATGGCTACACCTTC	CASSPRDREYGYTF
once	NA	TRBJ1-1	TRBV18	TGTGCCAGCTCACCAGGGGGCTTGGACACTGAAGCTTTCTTT	CASSPGGLDTEAFF
NA	NA	TRBJ2-3	TRBV19	TGTGCCAGTAGTACCGCCCGAGGCCCTGGCACAGATACGCAGTATTTT	CASSTARGPGTDTQYF
NA	NA	TRBJ1-4	TRBV7-9	TGTGCCAGCAGCCCCTCAGGGTCACCTAATGAAAAACTGTTTTTT	CASSPSGSPNEKLFF
NA	TRBD1	TRBJ2-7	TRBV2	TGTGCCAGCGGTAATACAGGGGGCAGATACGAGCAGTACTTC	CASGNTGGRYEQYF
NA	NA	TRBJ2-3	TRBV3-1/TRBV3-2	TGTGCCAGCAGCCTGAAGGACACGGTCACAGATACGCAGTATTTT	CASSLKDTVTDTQYF
NA	TRBD1	TRBJ1-2	TRBV4-3	TGCGCCAGCAGCCCCCGGACAGGGGCGAACTATGGCTACACCTTC	CASSPRTGANYGYTF
NA	NA	TRBJ1-5	TRBV6-1	TGTGCCAGCAGTGACACCAGGGCCCAGCCCCAGCATTTT	CASSDTRAQPQHF
NA	NA	TRBJ1-2	TRBV12-3/TRBV12-4	TGTGCCAGCAGTTTAGCAGGGGAGGGTGGCTACACCTTC	CASSLAGEGGYTF
NA	TRBD1	TRBJ2-7	TRBV10-1	TGCGCCAGCAACTATTCGACAGGGGATGGGTCCTACGAGCAGTACTTC	CASNYSTGDGSYEQYF
NA	NA	TRBJ1-4	TRBV14	TGTGCCAGCAGCCCCGACCAGCGGGAAAAACTGTTTTTT	CASSPDQREKLFF
NA	TRBD2	TRBJ2-5	TRBV29-1	TGCAGCGTTCTTCCACTAGCGGGGGGGCCAGTGGAAGAGACCCAGTACTTC	CSVLPLAGGPVEETQYF
NA	TRBD1	TRBJ2-6	TRBV11-2	TGTGCCAGCAGCACCCGGACAGGGACTGGGGCCAACGTCCTGACTTTC	CASSTRTGTGANVLTF
few	TRBD1	TRBJ2-5	TRBV19	TGTGCCAGTAGTATGACAGGGACGGAGGATCGAGAGACCCAGTACTTC	CASSMTGTEDRETQYF
NA	NA	TRBJ1-3	TRBV5-1	TGCGCCAGCAGCTCCGACACTTCTTCTGGAAACACCATATATTTT	CASSSDTSSGNTIYF
once	NA	TRBJ2-7	TRBV5-1	TGCGCCAGCAGCTTGCTTTCTCAGGGCAACGAGCAGTACTTC	CASSLLSQGNEQYF
NA	NA	TRBJ2-6	TRBV19	TGTGCCAGTAGTGTACAGGCGTTCTCTGGGGCCAACGTCCTGACTTTC	CASSVQAFSGANVLTF
few	TRBD1	TRBJ1-5	TRBV19	TGTGCCAGTAGTATAACTGGACAGGGCGTGGAGCCCCAGCATTTT	CASSITGQGVEPQHF
once	NA	TRBJ2-3	TRBV5-1	TGCGCCAGCAGCACCCTCATGGCGGGCGACACAGATACGCAGTATTTT	CASSTLMAGDTDTQYF
NA	TRBD1	TRBJ2-7	TRBV6-5	TGTGCCAGCAACAAATACCAACAGGGGGCTTACGAGCAGTACTTC	CASNKYQQGAYEQYF
NA	TRBD1	TRBJ1-2	TRBV18	TGTGCCAGCTCACCAACTGGCAGGGGGCTGGATGGCTACACCTTC	CASSPTGRGLDGYTF
NA	NA	TRBJ2-1	TRBV7-9	TGTGCCAGCAGCTTGGGCGGGCAGTATGAGCAGTTCTTC	CASSLGGQYEQFF
NA	NA	TRBJ1-2	TRBV25-1	TGTGCCAGCAGTGAAACTCGCTATGGCTACACCTTC	CASSETRYGYTF
NA	NA	TRBJ2-7	TRBV24-1	TGTGCCACCAGTGATTCAAGTAGATTGGACGAGCAGTACTTC	CATSDSSRLDEQYF
NA	TRBD2	TRBJ2-3	TRBV5-6	TGTGCCAGCAGTTCTTATGCCGGGACTAGCGGGAGGGTAGATACGCAGTATTTT	CASSSYAGTSGRVDTQYF
NA	TRBD2	TRBJ2-1	TRBV18	TGTGCCAGCTCCCCCCTAGCGGGAGAGTTCGGTGAGCAGTTCTTC	CASSPLAGEFGEQFF
NA	TRBD1	TRBJ1-5	TRBV7-2	TGTGCCAGCAGCTGGGAGACAGGGGACAATCAGCCCCAGCATTTT	CASSWETGDNQPQHF